This section outlines one T cell receptor beta chain sequence together with its context. This entry comes from a study of blood T cell repertoires in COVID-19. Overall study: Material from acute and convalescent COVID-19 was sourced from the United States, Italy and Spain. Sample material is recorded as cDNA or gDNA derived from T cells, B-cell-depleted T cells, or PBMCs.

The V end lost 2 bases, the J end lost 2 bases, and 8 bases lay between the germline ends. This CDR3 spans 14 amino acids. Per germline, CDR1 SGHNT and CDR2 YYREEE (reference sequence). Authors' data handling: Reference gene primer amplification gave estimated nucleated cell counts. Only in-frame clones appear in the TCRdb table, and some are missing; sequencing was by immunoSEQ multiplex PCR. The V and J calls and clone size come from that table; D and trimming were worked out from the DNA. The profile shows under 200,000 clones, roughly 75% of them singletons. This sequence joins TRBV5-4 and TRBJ2-1; D perhaps matches TRBD2 (5 bases). The sequencing input was peripheral blood. The receptor was derived from a man aged 70 or older with active or convalescent COVID-19. The CDR3 loop reads CASSLELAYNEQFF. Here the CDR3 DNA reads TGTGCCAGCAGCTTAGAACTAGCCTACAATGAGCAGTTCTTC. The full variable domain, its missing parts supplied by reference TRBV5-4 and TRBJ2-1, is ETGVTQSPTHLIKTRGQQVTLRCSSQSGHNTVSWYQQALGQGPQFIFQYYREEENGRGNFPPRFSGLQFPNYSSELNVNALELDDSALYLCASSLELAYNEQFFGPGTRLTVL.